A selection of T cell receptor beta chains follows, all from one sample in a study of T cells in Graves' hyperthyroidism and ophthalmopathy. TCRdb analysed the multiplex PCR reads with MiXCR anew, one entry per CDR3 protein. The table shows approximately 410,000 distinct CDR3 sequences, with approximately 15% occurring only once. Sequenced: blood. These receptors came from a man in his late teens or twenties with Graves' ophthalmopathy. The CDR3 runs from the conserved cysteine through the conserved F or W. A D gene is named only where the DNA matches it firmly. Only part of the rows carry a size: once, few, many, or a class if the clone is expanded.

d_call: NA; v_call: TRBV30; j_call: TRBJ1-1; clone_size: NA; cdr3_nt: TGTGCCGGCTGGAGGAACACTGAAGCTTTCTTT; cdr3_aa: CAGWRNTEAFF
d_call: NA; v_call: TRBV6-5; j_call: TRBJ1-5; clone_size: many; cdr3_nt: TGTGCCAGCAGTTACAGCAGGAGAGGTCAGCCCCAGCATTTT; cdr3_aa: CASSYSRRGQPQHF
d_call: TRBD2; v_call: TRBV2; j_call: TRBJ2-1; clone_size: NA; cdr3_nt: TGTGCCAGCACTAGCGGGGGTAGCTCCTACAATGAGCAGTTCTTC; cdr3_aa: CASTSGGSSYNEQFF
d_call: NA; v_call: TRBV3-1; j_call: TRBJ2-1; clone_size: many; cdr3_nt: TGTGCCAGCAGCCAGAGTAGCGCTCATGAGCAGTTCTTC; cdr3_aa: CASSQSSAHEQFF
d_call: NA; v_call: TRBV2; j_call: TRBJ2-7; clone_size: few; cdr3_nt: TGTGCCAGCAGGGCCGGGACGGCCGCCTACGAGCAGTACTTC; cdr3_aa: CASRAGTAAYEQYF
d_call: NA; v_call: TRBV10-3; j_call: TRBJ2-3; clone_size: many; cdr3_nt: TGTGCCATCTCACCCGGGGGTAGCACAGATACGCAGTATTTT; cdr3_aa: CAISPGGSTDTQYF
d_call: TRBD2; v_call: TRBV3-1; j_call: TRBJ2-5; clone_size: many; cdr3_nt: TGTGCCAGCAGCCCAGGGACTAGCGGATCTCAAGAGACCCAGTACTTC; cdr3_aa: CASSPGTSGSQETQYF
d_call: NA; v_call: TRBV5-1; j_call: TRBJ1-6; clone_size: many; cdr3_nt: TGCGCCAGCAGCATTAGTCAGAATTATAATTCACCCCTCCACTTT; cdr3_aa: CASSISQNYNSPLHF
d_call: TRBD1; v_call: TRBV6-1; j_call: TRBJ1-1; clone_size: NA; cdr3_nt: TGTGCCACCAGGACAGGCGGGGCTGAAGCTTTCTTT; cdr3_aa: CATRTGGAEAFF
d_call: NA; v_call: TRBV18; j_call: TRBJ1-5; clone_size: NA; cdr3_nt: TGTGCCAGCTCACCACTTCTGGAGCCGGGGAATCAGCCCCAGCATTTT; cdr3_aa: CASSPLLEPGNQPQHF
d_call: TRBD1; v_call: TRBV19; j_call: TRBJ1-1; clone_size: NA; cdr3_nt: TGTGCCAGTGGGGGGACAGGGCCGACTGAAGCTTTCTTT; cdr3_aa: CASGGTGPTEAFF
d_call: TRBD1; v_call: TRBV7-8; j_call: TRBJ2-2; clone_size: NA; cdr3_nt: TGTGCCAGCAGCACCACAGGGGGCAACACCGGGGAGCTGTTTTTT; cdr3_aa: CASSTTGGNTGELFF
d_call: TRBD1; v_call: TRBV7-9; j_call: TRBJ1-1; clone_size: many; cdr3_nt: TGTGCCAGCAGCTGGCCAGGACAGGGTTGGACTGAAGCTTTCTTT; cdr3_aa: CASSWPGQGWTEAFF
d_call: NA; v_call: TRBV5-5; j_call: TRBJ1-4; clone_size: many; cdr3_nt: TGTGCCAGCAGCTTGGAAGCACCGGGTGAAAAACTGTTTTTT; cdr3_aa: CASSLEAPGEKLFF
d_call: NA; v_call: TRBV4-1; j_call: TRBJ2-1; clone_size: NA; cdr3_nt: TGCGCCAGCAGCCAAACTTTCTCGGGTGTCTTCTACAATGAGCAGTTCTTC; cdr3_aa: CASSQTFSGVFYNEQFF
d_call: TRBD1; v_call: TRBV7-8; j_call: TRBJ1-1; clone_size: many; cdr3_nt: TGTGCCAGCAGCTCGACCGGGACAGGGGAGGGTCTAGGGCTCCCGAACACTGAAGCTTTCTTT; cdr3_aa: CASSSTGTGEGLGLPNTEAFF
d_call: NA; v_call: TRBV20-1; j_call: TRBJ1-1; clone_size: many; cdr3_nt: TGCAGTGTCGGAAGCAGGGGTGCCACTGAAGCTTTCTTT; cdr3_aa: CSVGSRGATEAFF
d_call: NA; v_call: TRBV6-1; j_call: TRBJ2-7; clone_size: many; cdr3_nt: TGTGCCAGCAGTCCCCTTGGTATCGACGAGCAGTACTTC; cdr3_aa: CASSPLGIDEQYF
d_call: NA; v_call: TRBV3-1; j_call: TRBJ2-7; clone_size: many; cdr3_nt: TGTGCCAGCAGCCAAAACCAGATCTACGAGCAGTACTTC; cdr3_aa: CASSQNQIYEQYF
d_call: NA; v_call: TRBV2; j_call: TRBJ1-5; clone_size: many; cdr3_nt: TGTGCCAGCAGTACCCAGGGGAATCAGCCCCAGCATTTT; cdr3_aa: CASSTQGNQPQHF
d_call: NA; v_call: TRBV10-3; j_call: TRBJ2-2; clone_size: NA; cdr3_nt: TGTGCCATCAGTGAGAAACCGGGCGTGGCCACCGGGGAGCTGTTTTTT; cdr3_aa: CAISEKPGVATGELFF
d_call: TRBD1; v_call: TRBV16; j_call: TRBJ1-5; clone_size: NA; cdr3_nt: TGTGCCAGCAGCCAATCGGGGACAGGGAGTCAGCCCCAGCATTTT; cdr3_aa: CASSQSGTGSQPQHF
d_call: NA; v_call: TRBV25-1; j_call: TRBJ1-5; clone_size: NA; cdr3_nt: TGTGCCAGCAGTGATTTACAGGGAAAAAAGGTTTATCAGCCCCAGCATTTT; cdr3_aa: CASSDLQGKKVYQPQHF
d_call: TRBD2; v_call: TRBV28; j_call: TRBJ2-5; clone_size: NA; cdr3_nt: TGTGCCAGCAGTCCCCTGGTGGCGGGAGGGACAGAGACCCAGTACTTC; cdr3_aa: CASSPLVAGGTETQYF
d_call: NA; v_call: TRBV29-1; j_call: TRBJ2-5; clone_size: many; cdr3_nt: TGCAGCGTGGAGGACAGCGTTGTATCAAGTAGAGAGGCCCAGTACTTC; cdr3_aa: CSVEDSVVSSREAQYF
d_call: NA; v_call: TRBV24-1; j_call: TRBJ1-2; clone_size: many; cdr3_nt: TGTGCCACCAGTGATTTGGTTAACGGCTACACCTTC; cdr3_aa: CATSDLVNGYTF
d_call: NA; v_call: TRBV10-3; j_call: TRBJ1-5; clone_size: many; cdr3_nt: TGTGCCATCAGTGGCCATGATCAGCCCCAGCATTTT; cdr3_aa: CAISGHDQPQHF
d_call: TRBD1; v_call: TRBV20-1; j_call: TRBJ2-5; clone_size: many; cdr3_nt: TGCAGTGCTCGGACAGGGGTCCATCAAGAGACCCAGTACTTC; cdr3_aa: CSARTGVHQETQYF
d_call: NA; v_call: TRBV12-3/TRBV12-4; j_call: TRBJ1-2; clone_size: many; cdr3_nt: TGTGCCAGCAGACTGGACGCTGTCTATGGCTACACCTTC; cdr3_aa: CASRLDAVYGYTF
d_call: NA; v_call: TRBV7-9; j_call: TRBJ2-3; clone_size: NA; cdr3_nt: TGTGCCAGCAGTACTCTACAGGAGGCTACGCAGTATTTT; cdr3_aa: CASSTLQEATQYF
d_call: TRBD1; v_call: TRBV6-1; j_call: TRBJ2-4; clone_size: few; cdr3_nt: TGTGCCAGCAACCAGGACAGGGTTGGGGCCAAAAACATTCAGTACTTC; cdr3_aa: CASNQDRVGAKNIQYF
d_call: TRBD1; v_call: TRBV20-1; j_call: TRBJ1-3; clone_size: many; cdr3_nt: TGCAGTGCTAGAGACTGGGGACAGGGCTACTCTGGAAACACCATATATTTT; cdr3_aa: CSARDWGQGYSGNTIYF
d_call: NA; v_call: TRBV6-2/TRBV6-3; j_call: TRBJ2-1; clone_size: few; cdr3_nt: TGTGCCAGCAGTTACCACAACCCTTACAATGAGCAGTTCTTC; cdr3_aa: CASSYHNPYNEQFF
d_call: TRBD2; v_call: TRBV20-1; j_call: TRBJ2-5; clone_size: many; cdr3_nt: TGCAGTGCTAGAGATGTTGCGGGGGGGCCAATAGAGACCCAGTACTTC; cdr3_aa: CSARDVAGGPIETQYF
d_call: TRBD1; v_call: TRBV7-6; j_call: TRBJ2-6; clone_size: NA; cdr3_nt: TGTGCCAGCAGCCAACGACAGGGTTCCGGGGCCAACGTCCTGACTTTC; cdr3_aa: CASSQRQGSGANVLTF
d_call: NA; v_call: TRBV11-2; j_call: TRBJ2-4; clone_size: many; cdr3_nt: TGTGCCAGCAGCTCCCCCTTTGAGGGTTGGGAAAACATTCAGTACTTC; cdr3_aa: CASSSPFEGWENIQYF
d_call: NA; v_call: TRBV13; j_call: TRBJ2-3; clone_size: many; cdr3_nt: TGTGCCAGCAGCTTAAGGTGGGATACGCAGTATTTT; cdr3_aa: CASSLRWDTQYF
d_call: TRBD2; v_call: TRBV2; j_call: TRBJ2-5; clone_size: many; cdr3_nt: TGTGCCACCCGACTAGCGGGAGGGGTCCAAGAGACCCAGTACTTC; cdr3_aa: CATRLAGGVQETQYF
d_call: TRBD1; v_call: TRBV9; j_call: TRBJ1-3; clone_size: few; cdr3_nt: TGTGCCAGCAGCGAGACAGGGGGTGGGAGAAACACCATATATTTT; cdr3_aa: CASSETGGGRNTIYF
d_call: NA; v_call: TRBV7-6; j_call: TRBJ1-3; clone_size: many; cdr3_nt: TGTGCCAGCAGCTTAGGGCTTACTGGAAACACCATATATTTT; cdr3_aa: CASSLGLTGNTIYF
d_call: NA; v_call: TRBV12-3/TRBV12-4; j_call: TRBJ2-3; clone_size: many; cdr3_nt: TGTGCCAGCAACGACCTGGGGGGCGGATCAAATACGCAGTATTTT; cdr3_aa: CASNDLGGGSNTQYF
d_call: NA; v_call: TRBV7-3; j_call: TRBJ2-4; clone_size: few; cdr3_nt: TGTGCCAGCAGGTCAGGGAATGGGGTTCAGTACTTC; cdr3_aa: CASRSGNGVQYF
d_call: TRBD1; v_call: TRBV15; j_call: TRBJ1-2; clone_size: many; cdr3_nt: TGTGCCACCAGCAGGAAAGACAGGGAGGGCTATGGCTACACCTTC; cdr3_aa: CATSRKDREGYGYTF
d_call: NA; v_call: TRBV12-3/TRBV12-4; j_call: TRBJ1-2; clone_size: many; cdr3_nt: TGTGCCAGCAGTCTCCGGTCGGCTATCACCTTC; cdr3_aa: CASSLRSAITF
d_call: NA; v_call: TRBV5-4; j_call: TRBJ2-6; clone_size: few; cdr3_nt: TGTGCCAGCAGCTTTCAAACGCGGGCCAACGTCCTGACTTTC; cdr3_aa: CASSFQTRANVLTF
d_call: NA; v_call: TRBV27; j_call: TRBJ2-6; clone_size: few; cdr3_nt: TGTGCCAGCAGTTTATCGGGCAGGAGCTCTGGGGCCAACGTCCTGACTTTC; cdr3_aa: CASSLSGRSSGANVLTF
d_call: NA; v_call: TRBV20-1; j_call: TRBJ2-1; clone_size: many; cdr3_nt: TGCAGTGCTAGAGGATCAGGGGTTTACAATGAGCAGTTCTTC; cdr3_aa: CSARGSGVYNEQFF
d_call: NA; v_call: TRBV6-1; j_call: TRBJ2-7; clone_size: many; cdr3_nt: TGTGCCATCCGCAGGGGAAGCTCCTACGAGCAGTACTTC; cdr3_aa: CAIRRGSSYEQYF
d_call: TRBD1; v_call: TRBV18; j_call: TRBJ1-2; clone_size: many; cdr3_nt: TGTGCCAGCTCACTCCAGGGACAGGGGAAAGGCTACACCTTC; cdr3_aa: CASSLQGQGKGYTF
d_call: NA; v_call: TRBV20-1; j_call: TRBJ2-2; clone_size: many; cdr3_nt: TGCAGTGCTACCGGGCCAGGGGAGCTGTTTTTT; cdr3_aa: CSATGPGELFF
d_call: NA; v_call: TRBV7-3; j_call: TRBJ2-3; clone_size: NA; cdr3_nt: TGTGCCAGCAGCCTCAACGGAGGGGTCTCTAGCACAGATACGCAGTATTTT; cdr3_aa: CASSLNGGVSSTDTQYF
d_call: NA; v_call: TRBV4-1; j_call: TRBJ2-2; clone_size: NA; cdr3_nt: TGCGCCAGCAGCCAGATAGAGGGTCCGGGCACCGGGGAGCTGTTTTTT; cdr3_aa: CASSQIEGPGTGELFF
d_call: NA; v_call: TRBV30; j_call: TRBJ1-3; clone_size: NA; cdr3_nt: TGTGCCTGGAGTGTTTACAGGGATCCCTCTCCTGGAAACACCATATATTTT; cdr3_aa: CAWSVYRDPSPGNTIYF
d_call: NA; v_call: TRBV12-3/TRBV12-4; j_call: TRBJ2-5; clone_size: many; cdr3_nt: TGTGCCAGCAGTTTAGGACCGGGCCAACAAGAGACCCAGTACTTC; cdr3_aa: CASSLGPGQQETQYF
d_call: NA; v_call: TRBV12-3/TRBV12-4; j_call: TRBJ1-1; clone_size: many; cdr3_nt: TGTGCCAGCAGCTGGTCGATTAACACTGAAGCTTTCTTT; cdr3_aa: CASSWSINTEAFF
d_call: TRBD2; v_call: TRBV6-4; j_call: TRBJ2-3; clone_size: many; cdr3_nt: TGTGCCAGCAGTGGGACTAGCGGGGGCACAGATACGCAGTATTTT; cdr3_aa: CASSGTSGGTDTQYF
d_call: TRBD1; v_call: TRBV19; j_call: TRBJ2-7; clone_size: NA; cdr3_nt: TGTGCCAGTATAAGGGACAGGGTTTCTAAGGAGCAGTACTTC; cdr3_aa: CASIRDRVSKEQYF
d_call: NA; v_call: TRBV19; j_call: TRBJ1-2; clone_size: NA; cdr3_nt: TGTGCCAGTAGTGTCCGGGGAGGCTATGGCTACACCTTC; cdr3_aa: CASSVRGGYGYTF
d_call: NA; v_call: TRBV7-6; j_call: TRBJ2-2; clone_size: NA; cdr3_nt: TGTGCCAGCAGCTCCCCTTACACTGGTGGCGGGGAGCTGTTTTTT; cdr3_aa: CASSSPYTGGGELFF